This TCR beta chain was obtained from a study of CD4 T cells in relation to SARS-CoV-2 and coronaviruses. Study overall: After roughly ten days of antigen culture, PBMC TCR beta CDR3s were sequenced. Crossreactive spike epitopes shared across donors were mapped to their HLA restriction.

Before the COVID-19 pandemic, during about 2011-2019, CD4+ T cells were taken from unexposed donors. CD4+ T cells were isolated from the cells after 10 days of culture. Testing used SARS-CoV-2 S/N and four cold-coronavirus spikes on unexposed-donor CD4+ T cells, cells permitting. The CDR3 contains 14 residues. Germline CDR1 is SGHRS and CDR2 is YFSETQ. The V end was cut by 4 bases, the J end by 5 bases, with 15 bases between. This clone was seen a handful of times. The antigen remains unidentified. The table came from immunoSEQ multiplex PCR; TCRdb's copy has only in-frame clones and leaves some out. Of 17,000 or so clones listed, about four fifths are singletons.

The chain has TRBV5-1 and TRBJ1-1, with D possibly TRBD1 on 5 matching bases. The sequencing input was CD4+ T cells from PBMCs, cultured in vitro. This TCR derives from a human donor in good health. The CDR3 bases are TGCGCCAGCAGCCCCGGGGGATGGGAGACTGAAGCTTTCTTT. Amino acids: CASSPGGWETEAFF.